This T cell receptor beta chain was identified during a study of T cells in Graves' hyperthyroidism and ophthalmopathy. Patients showing uncontrolled infection, other autoimmune disease, pregnancy or lactation were ineligible. Every diagnosis used clinical symptoms, serum thyroxine and TRAb, thyroid ultrasound and orbital computed tomography. The PBMCs were taken from about 9.7 ml of fresh peripheral blood. Amplified TCR beta CDR3 regions came from RNA transcripts. During a first-round RT-PCR of the TCR CDR3, the HTBI primer set was used. MiXCR, applied by TCRdb to the multiplex PCR reads, yields one record per CDR3 protein. The table includes hundreds of thousands of distinct CDR3 sequences, roughly 15% detected once. Study-wide points: The model anticipated ophthalmopathy a median approximately 6.7 months pre-onset.

This clonotype has a count of ten or more. As yet, its antigen is unknown. The TCR comes from a man between 18 and 29 years old with Graves' ophthalmopathy. Sequenced input: blood.

The CDR3 coding sequence is TGCGCCAGCAGCTTGTGGGGCAGCATAAACACTGAAGCTTTCTTT. This encodes CASSLWGSINTEAFF. The V and J genes are TRBV5-1 and TRBJ1-1; perhaps TRBD1 as D (5 bases). Trimming shortened V by 1 base and J by 2 bases, and 12 bases separated the two germline ends. Germline-derived CDR1 and CDR2 are SGHRS and YFSETQ. The CDR3 loop spans 15 amino acids.